Below, 20 T cell receptor beta chains from the same sample are listed, as sequenced in a study of metastatic and nonmetastatic thyroid tumors. All patients were treatment-naive before thyroid surgery. TCRdb re-analyzed the PCR reads using MiXCR. The sample records tens of thousands of clones, around 16% being singletons. The sample consisted of blood. All receptors come from a male donor with papillary thyroid cancer or a benign thyroid nodule (not recorded which). Some clones in this sample may be carry-over from other donors' samples.

This clone was detected only a few times. The chain recombines TRBV6-1 with TRBJ1-5; D remains unclear. Germline values: CDR1 MNHNS, CDR2 SASEGT. CDR3 size: 12 residues. The CDR3 coding sequence is TGTGCTGGCAGCTCCAACAATCAGCCCCAGCATTTT. It translates to CAGSSNNQPQHF.

The V call is TRBV6-5, the J call TRBJ1-3, with TRBD1 identical over 8 bases. Germline V CDR1 and CDR2: MNHEY, SVGAGI. The CDR3 is 14 residues long. V lost 4 bases, J lost 8 bases, and 7 bases stayed unmatched. CDR3 sequence reads: CASSSRQGPYTIYF. The CDR3 DNA reads TGTGCCAGCAGTTCCCGACAGGGGCCCTACACCATATATTTT.

This clone was recorded at least ten times. The chain is built from TRBV12-3 or TRBV12-4 and TRBJ2-1; D is possibly TRBD1 or TRBD2 (5 bases each). The CDR3 consists of 14 residues. The ends were cut back, 5 bases at V and 4 bases at J, with 12 bases in the middle. The CDR3 DNA reads TGTGCCAGCAGTCGCCTTGGGGGTTACAATGAGCAGTTCTTC. Its translation is CASSRLGGYNEQFF.

This clone was detected many times. The chain couples TRBV12-3 or TRBV12-4 to TRBJ2-6; D might be TRBD2 (5 bases). V gave up 5 bases and J gave up 0 bases, with 11 bases separating them. This CDR3 has 16 amino acids. The CDR3 coding sequence is TGTGCCAGCAGTAACGCTGGGAGCTCTGGGGCCAACGTCCTGACTTTC. This codes for CASSNAGSSGANVLTF.

DNA for the CDR3: TGTGCCAGCAGTTTATCGCCAGGGGCGGTTGGCTACACCTTC. This codes for CASSLSPGAVGYTF. V usage is TRBV27 and J usage is TRBJ1-2; a possible D gene is TRBD1 (6 bases). This CDR3 is 14 amino acids long. Germline V gene data show CDR1 as MNHEY and CDR2 as SMNVEV (reference sequence). The germline V and J ends were trimmed by 0 bases and 7 bases, with 12 bases remaining between them.

This clone was detected ten times or more. This rearrangement joins TRBV2 to TRBJ2-7, with D possibly TRBD1 on 5 matching bases. The length of the CDR3 is 13 residues. Trimming pared 4 bases from V and 3 bases from J, leaving 10 bases between. The germline gives CDR1 SNHLY, CDR2 FYNNEI. CDR3 DNA: TGTGCCAGCAGTGCCGCAGGGATCTACGAGCAGTACGTC. It translates to CASSAAGIYEQYV.

This clone was counted ten times or more. The J gene is TRBJ2-1, the V gene TRBV13; the D gene is possibly TRBD2 (6 bases). Trimming removed 5 bases from V and 4 bases from J, with 18 bases in between. This CDR3 is built from 16 residues. Germline CDR1 is PRHDT and CDR2 is FYEKMQ (reference sequence). The CDR3 sequence is CASSVPLGRGYNEQFF. CDR3 nucleotides: TGTGCCAGCAGCGTTCCCCTTGGGCGGGGATACAATGAGCAGTTCTTC.

This sequence joins TRBV4-1 and TRBJ1-5; possible D gene TRBD1, 5 bases. The germline V and J ends were trimmed by 0 bases and 6 bases, with 12 bases remaining between them. Germline CDR1 reads MGHRA; CDR2 reads YSYEKL. The CDR3 is 15 residues long. In DNA, the CDR3 is TGCGCCAGCAGCCAAGACAGGGCGGTAGGTCAGCCCCAGCATTTT. Translated, it gives CASSQDRAVGQPQHF.

Ten or more counts support this clone. Within the sample, other DNA sequences also encode this same CDR3. V usage is TRBV12-3 or TRBV12-4 and J usage is TRBJ2-1, with 10 bases aligning to TRBD1. The CDR3 runs 15 residues. Trimming removed 5 bases from V and 5 bases from J; junction bases left unmatched: 6. As DNA, the CDR3 is TGTGCCAGCAGTCCACGACAGGGGGCCCACAATGAGCAGTTCTTC. Its protein product is CASSPRQGAHNEQFF.

This clone was picked up many times. Other DNA sequences within the sample encode an identical CDR3. This chain links TRBV29-1 with TRBJ2-2; 14 bases align to TRBD2. V trimming: 6 bases; J trimming: 6 bases; junction bases outside the gene matches: 9. CDR1 is SQVTM, CDR2 ANQGSEA, per germline. CDR3 length: 16 residues. This CDR3 is CSVTGTSGSLAGELFF. The CDR3 nucleotides read TGCAGCGTGACCGGGACTAGCGGGAGCTTGGCCGGGGAGCTGTTTTTT.

This clone has at least ten counts. The chain employs TRBV12-3 or TRBV12-4 and TRBJ2-1; 12 bases align to TRBD2. The length of the CDR3 is 16 residues. The junction had 4 bases not matched to a gene; V was cut back by 3 bases and J by 4 bases. CDR3 sequence: CASSLFLAGGYNEQFF. The CDR3 nucleotides are TGTGCCAGCAGTTTGTTTCTAGCGGGAGGGTACAATGAGCAGTTCTTC.

This clone was detected ten times or more. The V call is TRBV2, the J call TRBJ2-7, with D unclear. The CDR3 runs 13 residues. V was trimmed by 7 bases and J by 1 base, leaving 11 bases between them. Germline values: CDR1 SNHLY, CDR2 FYNNEI. For the CDR3, the DNA is TGTGCCAGCAAGAGATCCGGGTCCTACGAGCAGTACTTC. Protein: CASKRSGSYEQYF.

This clone came up many times. This chain links TRBV18 with TRBJ2-7, with 7 bases aligning to TRBD1. Unmatched junction bases numbered 12, after V lost 6 bases and J lost 4 bases. CDR1 is KGHSH and CDR2 is LQKENI in the germline V gene. This CDR3 contains 15 residues. CDR3 sequence reads: CASSSPGQSFYEQYF. The CDR3 DNA is TGTGCCAGCTCGTCTCCGGGACAGAGTTTTTACGAGCAGTACTTC.

This clone was seen a few times. At one end, the junction sequence differs from germline, possibly due to a read error. This chain joins TRBV6-2 or TRBV6-3 and TRBJ2-3; TRBD1 or TRBD2 may be the D gene (5 bases each). This CDR3 has 17 residues. CDR1 MNHEY and CDR2 SVGEGT come from the germline V gene. DNA for the CDR3: TGTGCCAGCAGTTACTCTATTGTCGGGGAGTTGACAGATACGCGGTATTTT. Translation: CASSYSIVGELTDTRYF.

The sample holds many counts of this clone. This chain uses TRBV6-4 with TRBJ2-2, with D perhaps matching TRBD1 (6 bases). Trimming shortened V by 0 bases and J by 2 bases, and 10 bases separated the two germline ends. The CDR3 runs 16 residues. The germline CDR1 and CDR2 sequences are MRHNA and SNTAGT. The CDR3 region is CASSDSRGRNTGELFF. The CDR3, as DNA: TGTGCCAGCAGTGACTCGAGGGGGAGAAACACCGGGGAGCTGTTTTTT.

The sample holds many counts of this clone. This chain uses TRBV28 with TRBJ2-6; D is unclear. V lost 3 bases and J 2 bases, leaving 8 bases between the germline ends. The CDR3 has 15 amino acids. Germline V gene sequence: CDR1 MDHEN, CDR2 SYDVKM. Here the CDR3 reads CASSFGETGANVLTF. The CDR3 DNA sequence: TGTGCCAGCAGTTTCGGAGAGACTGGGGCCAACGTCCTGACTTTC.

The table lists this clone with many counts. This rearrangement joins TRBV10-3 to TRBJ2-6, with D possibly matching TRBD1 (6 bases). Trimming left V 5 bases short and J 0 bases short, with 8 bases between. From germline, CDR1 is ENHRY and CDR2 SYGVKD. This CDR3 comprises 15 residues. CDR3 nucleotide sequence: TGTGCCATCAGTTCAGGGGTCTCTGGGGCCAACGTCCTGACTTTC. This encodes CAISSGVSGANVLTF.

This chain connects TRBV3-1 to TRBJ2-1, with 7 nucleotides matching TRBD2. Looked up from germline, CDR1 is LGHDT and CDR2 is YNNKEL (reference sequence). V trimming: 1 base; J trimming: 2 bases; junction bases outside the gene matches: 8. The CDR3 contains 17 residues. The CDR3 DNA reads as TGTGCCAGCAGCCAAGCGAGCGGGATGTTCCCCTACAATGAGCAGTTCTTC. Protein sequence: CASSQASGMFPYNEQFF.

This clone was picked up many times. This rearrangement joins TRBV5-1 to TRBJ2-3, with 8 bases aligning to TRBD2. This CDR3 has 16 residues. From germline, CDR1 is SGHRS and CDR2 YFSETQ. The V and J ends lost 4 bases and 5 bases, in that order; junction bases with no gene match: 12. For the CDR3, the DNA is TGCGCCAGCAGCGTTCGGGGGGGCCTTCAGAAAGATACGCAGTATTTT. It specifies CASSVRGGLQKDTQYF.

In this sample, this clone turned up once. CDR3 nucleotide sequence: TGTGCCAGCAGCGTAGACCAGGGCTCTGGAAACACCATATATTTT. Protein sequence: CASSVDQGSGNTIYF. This sequence joins TRBV9 and TRBJ1-3; TRBD1 is a possible D gene (5 bases). This CDR3 is built from 15 residues. Germline lookup yields CDR1 SGDLS and CDR2 YYNGEE. With 0 bases removed from V and 0 bases from J, the gap between germline ends came to 7 bases.